Listed here are 17 T cell receptor beta chains from one sample, sequenced in a study of coeliac disease. Here immunoSEQ multiplex PCR was the method, and the copy in TCRdb shows in-frame clones only, minus some. Here the sample spans 5,400 or so clones, nearly 55% being singletons. Sequencing was performed on intraepithelial lymphocytes from the gut. These receptors were obtained from a young woman with active celiac disease.

The chain combines TRBV6-5 with TRBJ2-7, with D uncertain. The germline V gene encodes CDR1 MNHEY and CDR2 SVGAGI. The V end was cut by 0 bases, the J end by 1 base, with 10 bases between. The CDR3 spans 15 residues. This CDR3 reads CASSYSTELSYEQYF. As DNA, the CDR3 is TGTGCCAGCAGTTACTCGACGGAGCTTTCCTACGAGCAGTACTTC.

This clone is a singleton in its sample. The rearrangement joins TRBV5-1 to TRBJ2-1; 9 nucleotides agree with TRBD1. The J segment lost 2 bases and the V segment lost 4 bases, leaving 4 bases of the junction unmatched. Per germline, CDR1 SGHRS and CDR2 YFSETQ. The CDR3 runs 15 residues. The CDR3 region is CASSPGQGTYNEQFF. The DNA of the CDR3 is TGCGCCAGCAGCCCGGGACAGGGAACCTACAATGAGCAGTTCTTC.

V gene TRBV2 combines with J gene TRBJ1-2, with 7 nucleotides matching TRBD1. In germline, CDR1 is SNHLY, CDR2 FYNNEI. V gave up 8 bases and J gave up 3 bases; unmatched junction bases: 6. The CDR3 runs to 13 residues. The chain's CDR3 is CASGTELHYGYTF. CDR3 sequence (DNA): TGTGCCAGCGGGACAGAACTTCACTATGGCTACACCTTC.

The V call is TRBV2, the J call TRBJ1-4; D gene ambiguous. This CDR3 has 14 amino acids. CDR1 and CDR2 (germline): SNHLY, FYNNEI. Between the trimmed V and J ends, which lost 9 bases and 8 bases, there was a span of 19 bases. This CDR3 is CARGGQPLREKLFF. In DNA, the CDR3 is TGTGCCAGGGGTGGGCAGCCTCTGCGAGAAAAACTGTTTTTT.

Relative to its sample, this clone is large. The chain uses TRBV4-3 and TRBJ1-3; TRBD1 matches 9 bases. This CDR3 has 16 residues. J lost 3 bases, V lost 5 bases, and 8 bases had no gene match. Per the germline V gene, CDR1 is LGHNA and CDR2 is YSLEER. The CDR3 reads CASSYTGTGIGNTIYF. The CDR3, as DNA: TGCGCCAGCAGCTATACCGGGACAGGGATTGGAAACACCATATATTTT.

This clone was observed once. This chain joins TRBV27 and TRBJ2-7; D gene unclear. Germline V lookup: CDR1 MNHEY, CDR2 SMNVEV (reference sequence). Trimming took off 0 bases at V and 0 bases at J, with 9 bases between the two ends. The CDR3 extends over 15 amino acids. CDR3 sequence reads: CASSLSAASSYEQYF. DNA of the CDR3: TGTGCCAGCAGTTTATCGGCAGCGAGCTCCTACGAGCAGTACTTC.

The chain couples TRBV7-2 to TRBJ2-7; 8 nucleotides align to TRBD1. The CDR3 has 15 residues. Germline trimming cut 0 bases from V and 2 bases from J; bases unmatched to any gene: 3. Germline CDR1 and CDR2: SGHTA and FQGNSA. The DNA for the CDR3 is TGTGCCAGCAGCTTAGCGGCGACAGGGGCCTACGAGCAGTACTTC. Amino acids: CASSLAATGAYEQYF.

This clone showed up just a few times. The chain joins TRBV7-6 to TRBJ1-2; 7 nucleotides match TRBD1. The CDR3 runs to 13 residues. CDR1 is SGHVS, CDR2 FNYEAQ, per germline. J gave up 8 bases and V 6 bases, and 9 bases lay outside the gene matches. The CDR3 region has the DNA TGTGCCAGCAGTCCCAGGGGGTCCTACGGCTACACCTTC. This sequence encodes CASSPRGSYGYTF.

The DNA for the CDR3 is TGTGCCAGCAGTTTGGCTAACAGGCCAAATCAGCCCCAGCATTTT. Its protein is CASSLANRPNQPQHF. J is TRBJ1-5 and V is TRBV28; tentatively, D is TRBD1 (5 bases). Per the germline V gene, CDR1 is MDHEN and CDR2 is SYDVKM. V was pared by 3 bases and J by 4 bases, with 13 bases between. The CDR3 is made up of 15 amino acids.

This clone was observed a handful of times. The J gene is TRBJ2-1, the V gene TRBV7-9, with 9 nucleotides matching TRBD2. Germline V gene data show CDR1 as SEHNR and CDR2 as FQNEAQ (reference sequence). Losses at the gene ends were 5 bases for V and 9 bases for J; bases not matched to a gene: 8. CDR3 length: 14 amino acids. This CDR3 is CASSRLAGLSEQFF. The DNA for the CDR3 is TGTGCCAGCAGCCGGCTAGCGGGGTTAAGTGAGCAGTTCTTC.

This clone came up once. The chain couples TRBV27 to TRBJ1-1; a weak D match, TRBD1 (6 bases). The germline V gene has CDR1 MNHEY and CDR2 SMNVEV (reference sequence). V lost 5 bases to trimming and J lost 1 base, with 11 bases between them. The CDR3 runs 14 residues. As DNA, the CDR3 is TGTGCCAGCAGTATTCTGGGACAGAACACTGAAGCTTTCTTT. Protein sequence: CASSILGQNTEAFF.

The rearrangement uses TRBV5-1 and TRBJ2-3, with TRBD1 matching 11 bases. From germline, CDR1 is SGHRS and CDR2 YFSETQ. The V segment lost 4 bases and the J segment 4 bases; nucleotides outside the gene matches: 5. The CDR3 length is 15 residues. The CDR3 DNA reads as TGCGCCAGCAGCACCCGGGACAGGGGGGCAGATACGCAGTATTTT. The encoded protein is CASSTRDRGADTQYF.

By its share, this clone is large. V usage is TRBV14 and J usage is TRBJ2-7, with 7 bases fitting TRBD1. V was pared by 2 bases and J by 2 bases, with 3 bases of the junction left unmatched. This CDR3 region has 14 residues. Per germline, CDR1 SGHDN and CDR2 FVKESK. The CDR3 here is CASSQQGQPYEQYF. The CDR3 nucleotides read TGTGCCAGCAGCCAACAGGGACAGCCCTACGAGCAGTACTTC.

A few counts support this clone. The genes are TRBV28 and TRBJ1-1, with unresolved D. The CDR3 consists of 17 residues. With 7 bases removed from V and 3 bases from J, the gap between germline ends came to 24 bases. The germline gives CDR1 MDHEN, CDR2 SYDVKM. The DNA of the CDR3 is TGTGCCAGCACCCTCAATCGGGGAGGTGCTGGGGACACTGAAGCTTTCTTT. It yields the protein CASTLNRGGAGDTEAFF.

The sample holds a few counts of this clone. The gene calls are TRBV28 and TRBJ1-2, with D unresolved. The CDR3 sequence is 11 residues long. Germline assignment: CDR1 MDHEN and CDR2 SYDVKM. V shed 2 bases and J shed 7 bases, with 5 bases lying between them. The CDR3 here is CASSLNRGYTF. In nucleotides, the CDR3 is TGTGCCAGCAGTTTAAATCGTGGCTACACCTTC.

This clone is classed as medium-sized (0.01 to 0.1%). This sequence joins TRBV18 and TRBJ2-2, with 9 nucleotides matching TRBD2. Germline trimming cut 3 bases from V and 3 bases from J; bases unmatched to any gene: 5. Germline V gene sequence: CDR1 KGHSH, CDR2 LQKENI. This CDR3 contains 16 residues. The CDR3 spells CASSPSAGGYTGELFF. As DNA, the CDR3 is TGTGCCAGCTCACCCTCAGCGGGGGGATACACCGGGGAGCTGTTTTTT.

This clone occurred a few times. V and J are TRBV28 and TRBJ2-7, with 11 positions matching TRBD2. This CDR3 region has 16 residues. J lost 3 bases, V lost 5 bases, and 9 bases had no gene match. Germline CDR1 is MDHEN and CDR2 is SYDVKM. CDR3 in DNA: TGTGCCAGCAGTCCCTTTAGACTAGCGGGGTTCTACGAGCAGTACTTC. Amino acids: CASSPFRLAGFYEQYF.